Listed below are T cell receptor beta chains from one sample, sequenced in a study of response to subunit inactivated influenza vaccine. TCRdb itself ran the RT-PCR reads through MiXCR, one entry per CDR3 protein. This sample has about 700,000 distinct CDR3 sequences; 15% to 17% occur once, and the top ten carry under 14%. The sequences come from PBMCs from blood, collected 11 to 12 days after vaccination. These receptors originate from a man aged 45 to 65 who received an inactivated influenza vaccine. Each CDR3 is given with its conserved first and last residue. Each record gives: D gene, J gene, V gene, clone size, CDR3 DNA, CDR3 protein. The D gene is left open where the match is weak. Clone size is shown for a subset of rows, as once, few, many or a class of expanded clone.

TRBD1	TRBJ1-6	TRBV20-1	NA	TGCAGTGCTAGAGATCGGGACAGGGGAAATTCACCCCTCCACTTT	CSARDRDRGNSPLHF
NA	TRBJ1-1	TRBV5-1	many	TGCGCCAGCAGCAGCGAGACAGGGAACACTGAAGCTTTCTTT	CASSSETGNTEAFF
TRBD2	TRBJ2-2	TRBV4-3	few	TGCGCCAGCAGCCAAGTCACCCTAGCGGACACCGGGGAGCTGTTTTTT	CASSQVTLADTGELFF
NA	TRBJ2-5	TRBV7-6	NA	TGTGCCAGCAGTTTCATACTGCCGGGGCTAGTCCCAGAGACCCAGTACTTC	CASSFILPGLVPETQYF
NA	TRBJ1-2	TRBV7-8	many	TGTGCCAGCAGCTCCTTAGGACAGACTAACTATGGCTACACCTTC	CASSSLGQTNYGYTF
TRBD2	TRBJ2-1	TRBV20-1	few	TGCAGTGCTATTGGCGGGGGGGCCTCCTACAATGAGCAGTTCTTC	CSAIGGGASYNEQFF
TRBD1	TRBJ2-7	TRBV20-1	many	TGCAGTGCTAGAAATCCCGGACAGGTCCCCTACGAGCAGTACTTC	CSARNPGQVPYEQYF
NA	TRBJ1-1	TRBV6-1	few	TGTGCCAGCAGTGAAGCGCTTCGAGGGGAAGCTTTCTTT	CASSEALRGEAFF
NA	TRBJ2-2	TRBV9	NA	TGTGCCAGCAGGGACAAAGGCGGCACCGGGGAGCTGTTTTTT	CASRDKGGTGELFF
TRBD1	TRBJ2-1	TRBV12-3/TRBV12-4	few	TGTGCCAGCAGTTTTGGGACAGGGGGTTTAGATGAGCAGTTCTTC	CASSFGTGGLDEQFF
TRBD2	TRBJ2-1	TRBV7-2	NA	TGTGCCAGCAGCTTGACTAGCGGGGGTGGGGAGCAGTTCTTC	CASSLTSGGGEQFF
TRBD2	TRBJ2-1	TRBV29-1	many	TGCAGCGCCAGGCCTTCTAGCGGGCATGAGCAGTTCTTC	CSARPSSGHEQFF
TRBD1	TRBJ2-7	TRBV7-9	few	TGTGCCAGCAGCTTAGCCGGGACAGGGACTTTCGAGCAGTACTTC	CASSLAGTGTFEQYF
NA	TRBJ2-2	TRBV28	NA	TGTGCCAGCTCCCGGGCGGGATCGGGCACCGGGGAGCTGTTTTTT	CASSRAGSGTGELFF
NA	TRBJ2-1	TRBV12-3/TRBV12-4	many	TGTGCCAGCAGTAGACTAGAAGGCTACAATGAGCAGTTCTTC	CASSRLEGYNEQFF
NA	TRBJ2-3	TRBV15	NA	TGTGCCACCAAAGGGGGGTCCCTCACAGATACGCAGTATTTT	CATKGGSLTDTQYF
TRBD2	TRBJ2-5	TRBV29-1	NA	TGCAGCGTGACTCGACTAGCGGGAAGGCAAGAGACCCAGTACTTC	CSVTRLAGRQETQYF
TRBD1	TRBJ2-7	TRBV2	NA	TGTGCCAGTAACAGGGGGCTGGACGAGCAGTACTTC	CASNRGLDEQYF